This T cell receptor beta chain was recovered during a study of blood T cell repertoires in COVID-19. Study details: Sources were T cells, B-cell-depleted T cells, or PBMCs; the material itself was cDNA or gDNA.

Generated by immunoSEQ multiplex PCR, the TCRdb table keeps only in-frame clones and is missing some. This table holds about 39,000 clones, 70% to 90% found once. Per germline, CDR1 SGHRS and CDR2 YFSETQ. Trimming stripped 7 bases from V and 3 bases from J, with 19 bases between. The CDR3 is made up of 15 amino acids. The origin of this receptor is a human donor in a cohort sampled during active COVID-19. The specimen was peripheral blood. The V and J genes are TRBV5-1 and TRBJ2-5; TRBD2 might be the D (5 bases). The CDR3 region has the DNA TGCGCCAGCCAGCTGGGTGGGATGAGGGAAGAGACCCAGTACTTC. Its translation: CASQLGGMREETQYF. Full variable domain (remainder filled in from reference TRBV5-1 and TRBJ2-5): KAGVTQTPRYLIKTRGQQVTLSCSPISGHRSVSWYQQTPGQGLQFLFEYFSETQRNKGNFPGRFSGRQFSNSRSEMNVSTLELGDSALYLCASQLGGMREETQYFGPGTRLLVL.